This T cell receptor (beta chain) was profiled in a study of CD8+ T cells in alopecia areata. About the study: Patients in the treated group were given tofacitinib by mouth, 5 to 10 mg twice a day.

Regarding the study as a whole: Scalp lesions, especially in alopecia totalis/universalis, had higher clonality than normal scalp.

The sequencing template was cDNA reverse transcribed from extracted RNA. Libraries were prepared by immunoSEQ multiplex PCR; TCRdb keeps only in-frame clonotypes and omits some of them. The sample has some 150,000 clones, 67% seen once. Collected material from alopecia areata patients comprised lesional scalp punch biopsies and peripheral blood. Researchers picked out CD4+ and CD8+ T cells from PBMCs by sorting. Details on this clone: Antigen specificity is unknown.

This TCR was sampled from a human donor with alopecia areata. Sequenced here: CD8+ T cells sorted from blood, sampled at week 0.

The CDR3 bases are TGTGCCTGGAAAGAGAGGGAAGTGGCAAACTACCTTGACCCAAAAGAGACCCAGTACTTC. Translation gives CAWKEREVANYLDPKETQYF. The chain combines TRBV30 with TRBJ2-5; TRBD2 might be the D (5 bases). The V end lost 4 bases, the J end lost 3 bases, and 33 bases lay between the germline ends. CDR3 length: 20 amino acids. The germline V gene encodes CDR1 GTSNPN and CDR2 SVGIG (reference sequence).